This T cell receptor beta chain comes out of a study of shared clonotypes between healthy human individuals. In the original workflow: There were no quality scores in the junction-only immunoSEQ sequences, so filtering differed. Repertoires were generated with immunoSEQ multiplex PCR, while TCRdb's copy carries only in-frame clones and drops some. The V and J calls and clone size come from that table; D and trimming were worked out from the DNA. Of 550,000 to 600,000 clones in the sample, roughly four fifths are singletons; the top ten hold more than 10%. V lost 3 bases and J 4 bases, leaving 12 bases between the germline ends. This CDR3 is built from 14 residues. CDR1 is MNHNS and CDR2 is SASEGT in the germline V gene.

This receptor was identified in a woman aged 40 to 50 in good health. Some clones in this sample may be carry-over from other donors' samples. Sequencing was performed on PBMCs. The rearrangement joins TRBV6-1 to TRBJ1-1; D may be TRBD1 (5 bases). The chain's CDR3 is CASSDRQGGTEAFF. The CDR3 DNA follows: TGTGCCAGCAGTGATCGCCAGGGTGGCACTGAAGCTTTCTTT.